These T cell receptor beta chains were read from a single sample in a study of CD4 T cells in relation to SARS-CoV-2 and coronaviruses. Repertoires were generated with immunoSEQ multiplex PCR, while TCRdb's copy carries only in-frame clones and drops some. The table includes roughly 17,000 clones, about 72% detected once. Their cognate antigens are unknown. Sequenced sample: CD4+ T cells from PBMCs, cultured in vitro. These receptors were collected from a human donor in good health. Both conserved end residues are part of each CDR3. The order of the fields is CDR3 DNA, CDR3 protein, V gene, J gene, D gene, clone size. The D gene is left open where the match is weak. Clone size appears in some rows only: once, few, many, or a class for an expanded clone.

TGCGCCAGCAGCTTGAGTACGGGAGCCTTGGGAGAGACCCAGTACTTC	CASSLSTGALGETQYF	TRBV5-1	TRBJ2-5	.	.
TGTGCCAGTAGTATAGATACAGCAGGGGGCTCCTACAATGAGCAGTTCTTC	CASSIDTAGGSYNEQFF	TRBV19	TRBJ2-1	TRBD1	few
TGTGCCAGTAGTACAGGGCTTGGGACTGAAGCTTTCTTT	CASSTGLGTEAFF	TRBV19	TRBJ1-1	.	few
TGCGCCAGCAGTGAGTCTGCAGGGCGGAACACTGAAGCTTTCTTT	CASSESAGRNTEAFF	TRBV10-2	TRBJ1-1	.	.
TGTGCCAGCAGCCACACACAGGGATCCAGCAATCAGCCCCAGCATTTT	CASSHTQGSSNQPQHF	TRBV4-2	TRBJ1-5	.	.
TGTGCCAGCAGTTTAGCGGGCGGAGGCTACACCTTC	CASSLAGGGYTF	TRBV12-3/TRBV12-4	TRBJ1-2	.	.
TGTGCCTGGAGTATCGGTCGCTCCTACGAGCAGTACTTC	CAWSIGRSYEQYF	TRBV30	TRBJ2-7	.	.
TGCGCCAGCAGCTTGACAGGGCGCGAAGCCAACTATGGCTACACCTTC	CASSLTGREANYGYTF	TRBV5-1	TRBJ1-2	.	.
TGTGCCAGCAGTGTACAGGGAACAAACTATGGCTACACCTTC	CASSVQGTNYGYTF	TRBV2	TRBJ1-2	.	.
TGTGCCAGCAGCTTGTCCGGGACAGACACCGGGGAGCTGTTTTTT	CASSLSGTDTGELFF	TRBV5-5	TRBJ2-2	TRBD1	.
TGTGCCAGCAGTCCTCCGGGACTAGTCAATGAGCAGTTCTTC	CASSPPGLVNEQFF	TRBV27	TRBJ2-1	TRBD2	.
TGTGCCAGCAGTACGGTACAGGGGAGCTCCTACAATGAGCAGTTCTTC	CASSTVQGSSYNEQFF	TRBV27	TRBJ2-1	TRBD1	once
TGTGCCAGCAGCCCCCCCGGCGGGTCCTACGAGCAGTACTTC	CASSPPGGSYEQYF	TRBV7-9	TRBJ2-7	.	.
TGTGCCAGCAGGTACGCGAGCACCGGGGAGCTGTTTTTT	CASRYASTGELFF	TRBV2	TRBJ2-2	.	.
TGTGCCAGCAGCCCAACACTAGCGGCCTCCTACGAGCAGTACTTC	CASSPTLAASYEQYF	TRBV3-1/TRBV3-2	TRBJ2-7	TRBD2	.
TGCGCCAGCAGCCAAGATAGAGCCGGCTCCTACGAGCAGTACTTC	CASSQDRAGSYEQYF	TRBV4-1	TRBJ2-7	.	.
TGTGCCAGCAGCTTGGCGGGAGGGCCATGGGATGAGCAGTTCTTC	CASSLAGGPWDEQFF	TRBV11-2	TRBJ2-1	TRBD2	.
TGTGCCAGTAGTATCTTGGGACAGGGCGGGGCAGATACGCAGTATTTT	CASSILGQGGADTQYF	TRBV19	TRBJ2-3	TRBD1	.
TGTGCCAGCAAAGTGGAAACCACCGGGGAGCTGTTTTTT	CASKVETTGELFF	TRBV2	TRBJ2-2	.	.
TGTGCCAGCAGCTCGTTTTCCGGTGGGACAGATACGCAGTATTTT	CASSSFSGGTDTQYF	TRBV7-9	TRBJ2-3	.	.
TGTGCCTGGAGTCTGACACACACCGGGGAGCTGTTTTTT	CAWSLTHTGELFF	TRBV30	TRBJ2-2	.	.
TGTGCCAGTAGAACGACAGGGGGAGGGACCGGGGAGCTGTTTTTT	CASRTTGGGTGELFF	TRBV19	TRBJ2-2	TRBD1	.
TGTGCCAGCAGCATAGGGCTGGGCACAGATACGCAGTATTTT	CASSIGLGTDTQYF	TRBV9	TRBJ2-3	.	.
TGCGCCAGCAGTGTCACAGGGGTCGAGCAGTACTTC	CASSVTGVEQYF	TRBV10-2	TRBJ2-7	TRBD1	.
TGTGCCAGCAGCGCTCGCGGGAAGAATGAAAAACTGTTTTTT	CASSARGKNEKLFF	TRBV9	TRBJ1-4	.	.
TGTGCCATCAGTGATGGCAGCACTAGCACAGATACGCAGTATTTT	CAISDGSTSTDTQYF	TRBV10-3	TRBJ2-3	.	.
TGTGCCTGGAGTGTAGTCGGTCCAGCTTTCTTT	CAWSVVGPAFF	TRBV30	TRBJ1-1	.	.
TGTGCCAGCACCGATCAGGGGGCGCGCACCGGGGAGCTGTTTTTT	CASTDQGARTGELFF	TRBV27	TRBJ2-2	TRBD1	few
TGCGCCAGCAGCTTGGAATGGGGCAACAATCAGCCCCAGCATTTT	CASSLEWGNNQPQHF	TRBV5-1	TRBJ1-5	.	.
TGCAGCGTTGGCCAGACGGAGAGCACTGAAGCTTTCTTT	CSVGQTESTEAFF	TRBV29-1	TRBJ1-1	.	.
TGTGCCAGCCCGAGACTAGCGGGCATCCCCTCTTCTAGCACAGATACGCAGTATTTT	CASPRLAGIPSSSTDTQYF	TRBV5-8	TRBJ2-3	TRBD2	.
TGTGCCAGCAGCCAAGATATCGTCAGAAAGGATACGCAGTATTTT	CASSQDIVRKDTQYF	TRBV4-2	TRBJ2-3	.	.
TGTGCCAGCTCGAGAGGGACAGAGAGCAATCAGCCCCAGCATTTT	CASSRGTESNQPQHF	TRBV18	TRBJ1-5	TRBD1	.